The T cell receptor beta chain under discussion was sequenced for a study of identical twins. This clonotype was detected many times. MiXCR, run by TCRdb on the 5' RACE reads, gives a single entry per CDR3 protein. The sample consists of more than 650,000 distinct CDR3 sequences, approximately 6% of them appearing once. Looked up from germline, CDR1 is MNHEY and CDR2 is SVGEGT. This CDR3 region has 15 residues. Trimming pared 5 bases from V and 0 bases from J, leaving 10 bases between. The chain has TRBV6-2 or TRBV6-3 and TRBJ1-4; D gene unclear. Material: naive T cells sorted from blood. The TCR originated in a man between 18 and 29 years old in good health. The CDR3 region has the DNA TGTGCCAGCAGTGCCGCCGGGACAACTAATGAAAAACTGTTTTTT. Protein: CASSAAGTTNEKLFF.